This paragraph reports one TCR beta chain. Study processing details: Scientists estimated how many nucleated cells there were by amplifying reference gene primers. Method: immunoSEQ multiplex PCR; TCRdb's copy keeps in-frame clones and lacks some. The V and J calls and the clone size are those of that table, but D and trimming were determined from the DNA. The sample lists more than 150,000 clones; more than 70% were seen once. V dropped 1 base and J dropped 9 bases, with 8 bases sitting between them. CDR1 SGDLS and CDR2 YYNGEE come from the germline V gene. The CDR3 has 12 amino acids. The data originate from a study of blood T cell repertoires in COVID-19.

The sample taken for sequencing was peripheral blood. The gene calls are TRBV9 and TRBJ2-1; D is uncertain. The receptor was isolated from a middle-aged man with active or convalescent COVID-19. CDR3 nucleotides: TGTGCCAGCAGCGTAACGTCAGGTGAGCAGTTCTTC. Its translation: CASSVTSGEQFF.